A selection of T cell receptor beta chains follows, all from one sample in a study of spatial heterogeneity in lung cancer. TCRdb re-analysed the 5' RACE reads in MiXCR, keeping a single row per CDR3 protein. The table shows approximately 15,000 distinct CDR3 sequences, with roughly 6.2% occurring only once. The sample here was lung tumor tissue, taken at surgery. These receptors were obtained from a male donor with early-stage non-small cell lung cancer. Both conserved end residues are trimmed from each CDR3.

v_call	j_call	cdr3_aa
TRBV5-1	TRBJ2-5	ASSILAGQETQY
TRBV20-1	TRBJ2-6	SMGDSDSGANVLT
TRBV20-1	TRBJ1-6	SANDRGVSPLH
TRBV7-3	TRBJ1-6	ASSPQGVGNDSPLH
TRBV9	TRBJ2-1	ASSPLTSGRNEQF
TRBV28	TRBJ1-2	ASSLSRGRWGYT
TRBV28	TRBJ1-6	ASSFGPDLH
TRBV28	TRBJ2-1	AARGGTSANEQF
TRBV7-2	TRBJ1-4	ASSDYSATNEKLF
TRBV29-1	TRBJ2-2	SASWGQGDTGELF
TRBV7-2	TRBJ1-5	ASSLVAGVNQPQH
TRBV20-1	TRBJ2-3	SVVGETDTQY
TRBV18	TRBJ2-1	ASSPRQGLGEQF
TRBV9	TRBJ2-7	ASSAQPGGPYSYEQY
TRBV20-1	TRBJ2-5	SARDQGRGKETQY
TRBV5-8	TRBJ2-7	ASSLDPISYEQY
TRBV10-1	TRBJ2-7	ASSDSSVWYEQY
TRBV20-1	TRBJ2-1	SANPVENEQF
TRBV27	TRBJ2-6	ASSWSSGGVSGANVLT
TRBV5-6	TRBJ1-2	ASSLSGSNYGYT
TRBV7-9	TRBJ1-3	ASSPSEASSGNTIY
TRBV5-5	TRBJ2-3	ASSLRLAGDTDTQY
TRBV24-1	TRBJ2-2	ATSDFSGTRNAGELF
TRBV4-2	TRBJ2-3	ASSQAEVLSTDTQY
TRBV11-2	TRBJ2-3	ASSFNLAGATDTQY
TRBV12-3/TRBV12-4	TRBJ1-3	ASRRGLGNTIY
TRBV28	TRBJ1-6	ASSLIRGMNNSPLH
TRBV20-1	TRBJ2-6	SARGQGGANVLT
TRBV28	TRBJ1-1	ASSRFRGLYTEAF
TRBV5-6	TRBJ1-5	ASSIQDRPYSNQPQH
TRBV20-1	TRBJ1-6	SARQHYNSPLH
TRBV20-1	TRBJ2-7	SAAGTSGRYEQY
TRBV6-6	TRBJ2-7	ASSYSISGDQQY
TRBV20-1	TRBJ2-7	SARDSGRANYEQY
TRBV24-1	TRBJ2-1	ATSDYGGPKDNEQF
TRBV9	TRBJ2-7	ASSVGGTADYEQY
TRBV7-2	TRBJ1-1	ASSRRGEGGTEAF
TRBV28	TRBJ2-5	ASSLGGTGGRSKD
TRBV5-5	TRBJ2-7	ASRPAGQGAFEQY
TRBV3-1	TRBJ2-2	ASSATGATGELF
TRBV7-9	TRBJ2-1	ASSLVARPVEQF
TRBV20-1	TRBJ2-7	SARVDRGREREGEQY
TRBV28	TRBJ2-4	ASSYTRQGKNIQY
TRBV12-3/TRBV12-4	TRBJ2-7	ASSLEGHEQY
TRBV20-1	TRBJ2-1	SAREVLQDEQF
TRBV7-6	TRBJ2-3	ASSPSGGSTDTQY
TRBV11-2	TRBJ1-6	ASSLQGSYNSPLH